The entry that follows covers one TCR beta chain sequence. One junction end does not reproduce the germline sequence, and a read error may be involved. Sample-barcoded 5' priming and a J-beta primer mix drove a second PCR of roughly 6 to 12 cycles. TCRdb ran MiXCR on the 5' RACE reads and lists one entry per CDR3 protein. The sample records hundreds of thousands of distinct CDR3 sequences, 20% to 25% being singletons. The sample is drawn from a study of blood T cells in healthy people across ages. This receptor was taken from a man aged 70-80 years in good health. Material: blood.

CDR3 region: CASSKLDRGAAKNTQYF. The CDR3 region has the DNA TGTGCCAGCAGTAAACTGGACAGGGGTGCGGCCAAAAACACTCAGTACTTC. The chain carries TRBV28 and TRBJ2-4, with 9 nucleotides matching TRBD1. The CDR3 loop spans 17 amino acids. Per germline, CDR1 MDHEN and CDR2 SYDVKM.